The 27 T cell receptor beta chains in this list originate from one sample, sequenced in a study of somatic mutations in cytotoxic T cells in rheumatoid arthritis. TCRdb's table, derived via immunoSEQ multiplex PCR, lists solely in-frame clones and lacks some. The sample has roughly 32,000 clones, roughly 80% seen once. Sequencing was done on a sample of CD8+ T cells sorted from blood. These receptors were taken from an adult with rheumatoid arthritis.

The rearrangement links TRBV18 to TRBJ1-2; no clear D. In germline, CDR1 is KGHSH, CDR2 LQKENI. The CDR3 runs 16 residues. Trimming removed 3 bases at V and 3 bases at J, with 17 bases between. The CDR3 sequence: CASSPLSRGEDYGYTF. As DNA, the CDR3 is TGTGCCAGCTCACCCCTTAGCCGGGGTGAAGACTATGGCTACACCTTC. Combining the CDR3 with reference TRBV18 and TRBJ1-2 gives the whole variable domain NAGVMQNPRHLVRRRGQEARLRCSPMKGHSHVYWYRQLPEEGLKFMVYLQKENIIDESGMPKERFSAEFPKEGPSILRIQQVVRGDSAAYFCASSPLSRGEDYGYTFGSGTRLTVV.

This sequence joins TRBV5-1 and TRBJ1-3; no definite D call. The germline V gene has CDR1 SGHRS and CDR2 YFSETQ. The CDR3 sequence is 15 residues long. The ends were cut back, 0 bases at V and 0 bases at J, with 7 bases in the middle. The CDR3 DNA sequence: TGCGCCAGCAGCTTGGAAGAGGGCTCTGGAAACACCATATATTTT. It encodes CASSLEEGSGNTIYF. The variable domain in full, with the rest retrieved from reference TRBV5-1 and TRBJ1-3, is KAGVTQTPRYLIKTRGQQVTLSCSPISGHRSVSWYQQTPGQGLQFLFEYFSETQRNKGNFPGRFSGRQFSNSRSEMNVSTLELGDSALYLCASSLEEGSGNTIYFGEGSWLTVV.

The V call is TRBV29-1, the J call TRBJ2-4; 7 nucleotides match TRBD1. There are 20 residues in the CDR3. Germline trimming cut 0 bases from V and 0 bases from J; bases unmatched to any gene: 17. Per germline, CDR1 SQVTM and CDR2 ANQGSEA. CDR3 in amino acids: CSVEDRHDRAPPIAKNIQYF. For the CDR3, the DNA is TGCAGCGTTGAAGATCGACATGACAGGGCCCCACCCATAGCCAAAAACATTCAGTACTTC. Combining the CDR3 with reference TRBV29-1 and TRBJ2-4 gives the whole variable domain SAVISQKPSRDICQRGTSLTIQCQVDSQVTMMFWYRQQPGQSLTLIATANQGSEATYESGFVIDKFPISRPNLTFSTLTVSNMSPEDSSIYLCSVEDRHDRAPPIAKNIQYFGAGTRLSVL.

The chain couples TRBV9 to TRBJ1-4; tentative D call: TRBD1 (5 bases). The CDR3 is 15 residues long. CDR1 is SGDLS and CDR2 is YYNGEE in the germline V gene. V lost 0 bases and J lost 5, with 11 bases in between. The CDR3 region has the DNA TGTGCCAGCAGCGTAGAGGGGACGGGGAATGAAAAACTGTTTTTT. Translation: CASSVEGTGNEKLFF.

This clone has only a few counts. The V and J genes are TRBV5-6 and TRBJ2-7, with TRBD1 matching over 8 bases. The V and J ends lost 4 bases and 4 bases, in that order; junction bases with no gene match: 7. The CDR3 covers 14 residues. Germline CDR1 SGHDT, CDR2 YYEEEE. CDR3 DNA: TGTGCCAGCAGCGACGGACAGGGTTGGTACGAGCAGTACTTC. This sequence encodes CASSDGQGWYEQYF.

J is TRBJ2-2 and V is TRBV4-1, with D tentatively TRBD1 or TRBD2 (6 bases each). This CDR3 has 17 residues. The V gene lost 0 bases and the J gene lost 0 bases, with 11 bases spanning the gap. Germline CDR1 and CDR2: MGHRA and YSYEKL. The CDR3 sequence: CASSQEVGGTNTGELFF. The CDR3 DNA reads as TGCGCCAGCAGCCAAGAGGTGGGGGGCACGAACACCGGGGAGCTGTTTTTT.

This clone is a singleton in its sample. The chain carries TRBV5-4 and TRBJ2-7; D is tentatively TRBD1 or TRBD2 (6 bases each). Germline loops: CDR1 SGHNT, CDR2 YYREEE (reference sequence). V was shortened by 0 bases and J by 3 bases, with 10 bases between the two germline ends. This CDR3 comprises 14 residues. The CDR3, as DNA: TGTGCCAGCAGCTTGGGGGGGGCGGTCTACGAGCAGTACTTC. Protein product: CASSLGGAVYEQYF.

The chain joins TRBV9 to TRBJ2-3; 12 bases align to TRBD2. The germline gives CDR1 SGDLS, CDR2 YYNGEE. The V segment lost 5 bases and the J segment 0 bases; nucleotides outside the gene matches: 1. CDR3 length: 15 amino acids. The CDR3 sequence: CASSLAGGSTDTQYF. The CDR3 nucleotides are TGTGCCAGCAGTCTAGCGGGGGGGAGCACAGATACGCAGTATTTT. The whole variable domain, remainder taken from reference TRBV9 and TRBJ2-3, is DSGVTQTPKHLITATGQRVTLRCSPRSGDLSVYWYQQSLDQGLQFLIQYYNGEERAKGNILERFSAQQFPDLHSELNLSSLELGDSALYFCASSLAGGSTDTQYFGPGTRLTVL.

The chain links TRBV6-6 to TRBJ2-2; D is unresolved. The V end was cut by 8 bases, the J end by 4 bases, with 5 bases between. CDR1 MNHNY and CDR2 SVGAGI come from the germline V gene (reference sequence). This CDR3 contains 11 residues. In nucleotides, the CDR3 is TGTGCCAGCTGGTCCACCGGGGAGCTGTTTTTT. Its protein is CASWSTGELFF.

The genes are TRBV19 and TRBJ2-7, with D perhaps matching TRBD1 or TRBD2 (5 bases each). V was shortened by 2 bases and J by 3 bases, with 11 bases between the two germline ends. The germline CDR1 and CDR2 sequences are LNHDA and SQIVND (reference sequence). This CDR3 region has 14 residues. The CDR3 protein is CASSIPGTGYEQYF. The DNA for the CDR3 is TGTGCCAGTAGTATACCCGGGACGGGCTACGAGCAGTACTTC.

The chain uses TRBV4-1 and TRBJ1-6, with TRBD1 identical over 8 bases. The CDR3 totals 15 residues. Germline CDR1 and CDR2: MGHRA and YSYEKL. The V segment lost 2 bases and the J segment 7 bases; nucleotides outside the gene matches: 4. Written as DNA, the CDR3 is TGCGCCAGCAGCCAAATGGGACAGGAAAATTCACCCCTCCACTTT. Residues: CASSQMGQENSPLHF.

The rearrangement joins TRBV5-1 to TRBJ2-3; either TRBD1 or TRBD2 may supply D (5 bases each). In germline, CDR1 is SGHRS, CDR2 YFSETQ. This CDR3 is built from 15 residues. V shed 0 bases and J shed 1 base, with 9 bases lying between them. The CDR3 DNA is TGCGCCAGCAGCTTGGCGCAGGGAGGCACAGATACGCAGTATTTT. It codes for CASSLAQGGTDTQYF.

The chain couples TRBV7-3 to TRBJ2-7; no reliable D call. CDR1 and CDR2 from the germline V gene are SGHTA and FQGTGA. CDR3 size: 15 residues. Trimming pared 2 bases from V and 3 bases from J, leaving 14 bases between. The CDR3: CASSLGSHGSYEQYF. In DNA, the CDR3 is TGTGCCAGCAGCTTAGGTTCTCATGGAAGCTACGAGCAGTACTTC.

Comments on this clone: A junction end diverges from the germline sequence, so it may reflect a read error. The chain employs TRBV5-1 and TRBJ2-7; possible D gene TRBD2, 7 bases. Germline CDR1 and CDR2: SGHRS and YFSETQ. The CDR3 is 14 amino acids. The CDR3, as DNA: TGCGCCAGCAGCTTGGCCGGGGGGCAGGAGGTAAAAAACTTC. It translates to CASSLAGGQEVKNF.

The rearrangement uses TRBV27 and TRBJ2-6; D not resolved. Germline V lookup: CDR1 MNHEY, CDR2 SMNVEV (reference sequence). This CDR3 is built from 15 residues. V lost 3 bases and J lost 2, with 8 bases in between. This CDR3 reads CASSFRQAGANVLTF. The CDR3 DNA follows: TGTGCCAGCAGTTTCCGGCAGGCTGGGGCCAACGTCCTGACTTTC.

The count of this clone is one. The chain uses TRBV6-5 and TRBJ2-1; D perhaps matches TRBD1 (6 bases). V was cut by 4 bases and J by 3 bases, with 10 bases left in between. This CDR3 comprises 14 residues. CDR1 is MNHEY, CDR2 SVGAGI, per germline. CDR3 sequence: CASSSTGLYNEQFF. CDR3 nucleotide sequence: TGTGCCAGCAGTTCAACAGGGCTCTACAATGAGCAGTTCTTC.

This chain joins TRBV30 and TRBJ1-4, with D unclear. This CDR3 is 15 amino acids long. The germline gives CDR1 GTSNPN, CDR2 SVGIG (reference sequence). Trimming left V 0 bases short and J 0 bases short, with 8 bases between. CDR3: CAWSVQATTNEKLFF. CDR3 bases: TGTGCCTGGAGTGTACAAGCTACAACTAATGAAAAACTGTTTTTT.

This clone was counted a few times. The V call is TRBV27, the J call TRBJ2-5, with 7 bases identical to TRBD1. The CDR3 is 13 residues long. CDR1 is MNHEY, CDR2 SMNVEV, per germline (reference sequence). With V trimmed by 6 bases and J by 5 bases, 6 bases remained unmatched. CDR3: CASSPDRDETQYF. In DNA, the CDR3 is TGTGCCAGCAGCCCCGACAGGGACGAGACCCAGTACTTC.

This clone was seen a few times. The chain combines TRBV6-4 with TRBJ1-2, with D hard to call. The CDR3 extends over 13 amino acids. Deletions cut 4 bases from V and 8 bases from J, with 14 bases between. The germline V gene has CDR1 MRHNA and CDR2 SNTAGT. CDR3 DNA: TGTGCCAGCAGTGGCCCAGAGGGAAGCGGCTACACCTTC. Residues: CASSGPEGSGYTF.

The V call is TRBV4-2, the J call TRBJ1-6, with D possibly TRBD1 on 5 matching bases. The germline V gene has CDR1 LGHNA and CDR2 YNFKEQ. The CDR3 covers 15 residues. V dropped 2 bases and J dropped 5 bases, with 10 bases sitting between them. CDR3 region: CASSQYGGDNSPLHF. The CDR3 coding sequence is TGTGCCAGCAGCCAATACGGGGGTGATAATTCACCCCTCCACTTT.

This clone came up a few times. CDR3 in DNA: TGTGCCAGCAGTCTAGGTCGGGGTGAAGCTTTCTTT. Translating gives CASSLGRGEAFF. This sequence joins TRBV7-9 and TRBJ1-1; D not certain. CDR3 size: 12 residues. Germline values: CDR1 SEHNR, CDR2 FQNEAQ (reference sequence). V lost 6 bases and J 7 bases, leaving 12 bases between the germline ends.

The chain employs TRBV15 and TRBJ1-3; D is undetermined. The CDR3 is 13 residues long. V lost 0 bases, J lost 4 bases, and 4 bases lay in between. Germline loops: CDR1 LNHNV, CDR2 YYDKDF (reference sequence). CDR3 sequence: CATSREGGNTIYF. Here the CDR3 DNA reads TGTGCCACCAGCAGAGAGGGGGGAAACACCATATATTTT.

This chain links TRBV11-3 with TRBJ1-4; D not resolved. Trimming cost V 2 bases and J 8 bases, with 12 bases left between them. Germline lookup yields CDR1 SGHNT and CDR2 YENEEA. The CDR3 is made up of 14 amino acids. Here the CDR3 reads CASSLRGGEEKLFF. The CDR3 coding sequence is TGTGCCAGCAGCTTACGAGGCGGCGAAGAAAAACTGTTTTTT.

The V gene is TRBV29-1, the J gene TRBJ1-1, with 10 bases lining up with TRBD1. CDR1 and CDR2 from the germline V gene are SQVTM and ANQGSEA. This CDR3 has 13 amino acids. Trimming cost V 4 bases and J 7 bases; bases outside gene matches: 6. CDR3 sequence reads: CSVGDRGRGEAFF. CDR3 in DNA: TGCAGCGTTGGAGACAGGGGGCGAGGTGAAGCTTTCTTT.

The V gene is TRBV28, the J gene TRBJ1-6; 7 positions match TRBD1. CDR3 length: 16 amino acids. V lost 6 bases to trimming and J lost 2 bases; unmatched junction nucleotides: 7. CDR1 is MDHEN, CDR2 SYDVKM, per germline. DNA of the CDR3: TGTGCCAGCAGCATGACAGGGTTTGCCTATAATTCACCCCTCCACTTT. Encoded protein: CASSMTGFAYNSPLHF.

CDR3 amino acids: CASGRQGMGNEQFF. Here the CDR3 DNA reads TGTGCCAGTGGAAGACAGGGTATGGGAAATGAGCAGTTCTTC. The J gene is TRBJ2-1, the V gene TRBV5-5; 7 bases agree with TRBD1. The germline gives CDR1 SGHKS, CDR2 YYEKEE (reference sequence). V trimming: 8 bases; J trimming: 7 bases; junction bases outside the gene matches: 12. This CDR3 has 14 amino acids.

This CDR3 is CASSVSGGVNTEAFF. As DNA, the CDR3 is TGTGCCAGCAGCGTTTCCGGAGGGGTGAACACTGAAGCTTTCTTT. The J gene is TRBJ1-1, the V gene TRBV9; D possibly corresponds to TRBD1 (5 bases). V lost 2 bases, J lost 0 bases, and 11 bases lay in between. In germline, CDR1 is SGDLS, CDR2 YYNGEE. The length of the CDR3 is 15 residues. The whole variable domain, filled in from reference TRBV9 and TRBJ1-1, reads DSGVTQTPKHLITATGQRVTLRCSPRSGDLSVYWYQQSLDQGLQFLIQYYNGEERAKGNILERFSAQQFPDLHSELNLSSLELGDSALYFCASSVSGGVNTEAFFGQGTRLTVV.